Listed here are 7 T cell receptor beta chains from one sample, sequenced in a study of T cell repertoires in cytomegalovirus infection. Each CDR3 protein is one row after TCRdb ran MiXCR on the reads. The sample lists 210,000 or so distinct CDR3 sequences, approximately 7% seen once, with around 6.5% in the top ten. Sequenced input: PBMCs. Source of these receptors: a human donor in good health (CMV status not recorded). Some clones in this sample may be carry-over from other donors' samples.

This clonotype appeared a few times. J is TRBJ1-5 and V is TRBV20-1, with D possibly matching TRBD1 (5 bases). Trimming cost V 3 bases and J 2 bases, with 17 bases left between them. CDR3 length: 16 residues. The germline V gene encodes CDR1 DFQATT and CDR2 SNEGSKA (reference sequence). The CDR3: CSARGLARRGNQPQHF. The CDR3 DNA reads TGCAGTGCTAGGGGACTCGCCCGGAGAGGCAATCAGCCCCAGCATTTT.

This clonotype has ten or more counts. The chain employs TRBV20-1 and TRBJ1-4; no reliable D call. CDR3 length equals 16 residues. The germline gives CDR1 DFQATT, CDR2 SNEGSKA (reference sequence). V was clipped by 2 bases and J by 0 bases, with 13 bases between them. CDR3 region: CSARPPRVPTNEKLFF. CDR3 nucleotides: TGCAGTGCTAGACCCCCACGAGTTCCAACTAATGAAAAACTGTTTTTT.

This clonotype has a count of ten or more. The chain uses TRBV6-6 and TRBJ1-3; a weak D match, TRBD1 (6 bases). V was pared by 6 bases and J by 1 base, with 10 bases between. The CDR3 loop spans 14 amino acids. The germline V gene has CDR1 MNHNY and CDR2 SVGAGI (reference sequence). The CDR3 bases are TGTGCCAGCAGCTGGACAGTGTCTGGAAACACCATATATTTT. This gives the protein CASSWTVSGNTIYF.

The chain links TRBV5-4 to TRBJ2-2; the D gene is possibly TRBD2 (6 bases). Per the germline V gene, CDR1 is SGHNT and CDR2 is YYREEE (reference sequence). V lost 6 bases, J lost 1 base, and 16 bases lay in between. The CDR3 consists of 16 residues. The DNA of the CDR3 is TGTGCCAGCACCCTGGGCGGGGTGAGGAACACCGGGGAGCTGTTTTTT. It codes for CASTLGGVRNTGELFF.

This clonotype was observed a few times. The chain recombines TRBV7-8 with TRBJ1-3; D may be TRBD1 (6 bases). There are 15 residues in the CDR3. Between the trimmed V and J ends, which lost 1 base and 4 bases, there was a span of 11 bases. Germline V gives CDR1 SGHVS, CDR2 FQNEAQ. The CDR3: CASSLGRGDGNTIYF. CDR3 bases: TGTGCCAGCAGCTTAGGCAGGGGAGACGGAAACACCATATATTTT.

This clonotype was picked up a small number of times. The chain combines TRBV20-1 with TRBJ2-7; TRBD1 matches at 8 bases. Germline trimming cut 0 bases from V and 5 bases from J; bases unmatched to any gene: 0. The CDR3 sequence is 12 residues long. Germline V CDR1 and CDR2: DFQATT, SNEGSKA (reference sequence). The CDR3 sequence: CSAREDRDEQYF. DNA of the CDR3: TGCAGTGCTAGAGAGGACAGGGACGAGCAGTACTTC.

The table lists this clonotype with many counts. This chain joins TRBV2 and TRBJ2-5; tentatively, D is TRBD2 (7 bases). This CDR3 has 14 amino acids. Trimming removed 9 bases from V and 4 bases from J, with 18 bases in between. Germline-derived CDR1 and CDR2 are SNHLY and FYNNEI. The CDR3 here is CARGGQGGLETQYF. CDR3 in DNA: TGTGCCAGGGGGGGCCAGGGAGGGTTAGAGACCCAGTACTTC.